These 27 T cell receptor beta chains were all obtained from the same sample, sequenced in a study of OX40 agonist ivuxolimab in advanced cancers. Sequencing was performed with immunoSEQ multiplex PCR; in TCRdb, only in-frame clones are kept and a portion is missing. The repertoire holds tens of thousands of clones, 70% to 80% seen once, with around 4.6% in the top ten. The sample consisted of CD4+ or CD8+ T cells sorted from blood, taken in a trial of the OX40 agonist ivuxolimab. The origin of the receptors is an adult with an advanced solid tumor such as melanoma, head and neck, liver or kidney cancer.

This clone was observed a few times. The V call is TRBV15, the J call TRBJ2-3; the match to TRBD2 covers 12 bases. The ends lost 0 bases at V and 3 bases at J; junction bases unmatched: 4. This CDR3 has 17 residues. Germline V lookup: CDR1 LNHNV, CDR2 YYDKDF (reference sequence). The CDR3 DNA follows: TGTGCCACCAGCAGAGATACTAGCGGGGGGACTACAGATACGCAGTATTTT. This sequence encodes CATSRDTSGGTTDTQYF.

About this clone: Germline and junction disagree at one end, which may indicate a read error. This chain connects TRBV11-1 to TRBJ2-7; TRBD1 matches 8 bases. Germline values: CDR1 SGHAT, CDR2 FQDESV (reference sequence). This CDR3 has 14 amino acids. The CDR3 DNA follows: TGTGCCAGCAGTTCACGTTCCTCCAGGACAGGGCTTTTCTTC. Encoded protein: CASSSRSSRTGLFF.

As DNA, the CDR3 is TGTGCCAGTAGTATCCAACAACAGGACACTGAAGCTTTCTTT. Amino acid sequence: CASSIQQQDTEAFF. This chain links TRBV19 with TRBJ1-1; perhaps TRBD1 as D (5 bases). Trimming shortened V by 3 bases and J by 3 bases, and 11 bases separated the two germline ends. The CDR3 is 14 residues long. In germline, CDR1 is LNHDA, CDR2 SQIVND (reference sequence).

The chain links TRBV15 to TRBJ2-7; the match to TRBD2 covers 9 bases. V gave up 4 bases and J gave up 4 bases; unmatched junction bases: 8. CDR3 length: 15 amino acids. Germline V lookup: CDR1 LNHNV, CDR2 YYDKDF (reference sequence). This chain's CDR3 is CATSTSSGRPYEQYF. The CDR3 DNA reads TGTGCCACCAGCACCTCGAGCGGGAGGCCTTACGAGCAGTACTTC.

CDR3 sequence (DNA): TGTGCCAGCAGCTTGGGGGGGCGAAACACCATATATTTT. The encoded protein is CASSLGGRNTIYF. V is TRBV7-2 and J is TRBJ1-3; the D gene is possibly TRBD1 (6 bases). CDR3 length: 13 amino acids. V was trimmed by 3 bases and J by 5 bases, leaving 8 bases between them. Germline assignment: CDR1 SGHTA and CDR2 FQGNSA.

The CDR3 DNA is TGTGCCAGCAGTTATCGGGACAAAGCCTACGAGCAGTACTTC. Protein sequence: CASSYRDKAYEQYF. J is TRBJ2-7 and V is TRBV6-5, with D possibly TRBD1 on 6 matching bases. CDR1 is MNHEY and CDR2 is SVGAGI in the germline V gene. This CDR3 has 14 residues. V was clipped by 3 bases and J by 2 bases, with 11 bases between them.

V usage is TRBV5-6 and J usage is TRBJ1-1, with 12 bases lining up with TRBD1. The germline CDR1 and CDR2 sequences are SGHDT and YYEEEE. This CDR3 is built from 15 residues. The V and J ends lost 6 bases and 5 bases, in that order; junction bases with no gene match: 8. Written as DNA, the CDR3 is TGTGCCAGCACTACCGGGACAGGGGGCGGGACTGAAGCTTTCTTT. Protein: CASTTGTGGGTEAFF.

The rearrangement links TRBV7-2 to TRBJ2-3; 8 bases are a match to TRBD2. Trimming at V came to 5 bases and at J to 1 base, leaving 5 bases not matched to a gene. CDR3 length: 15 amino acids. Per the germline V gene, CDR1 is SGHTA and CDR2 is FQGNSA. The DNA of the CDR3 is TGTGCCAGCAGCACCGTAGCGGGGCGCACAGATACGCAGTATTTT. Translation gives CASSTVAGRTDTQYF. Based on the CDR3 plus reference TRBV7-2 and TRBJ2-3, the full variable domain is GAGVSQSPSNKVTEKGKDVELRCDPISGHTALYWYRQSLGQGLEFLIYFQGNSAPDKSGLPSDRFSAERTGGSVSTLTIQRTQQEDSAVYLCASSTVAGRTDTQYFGPGTRLTVL.

The V and J genes are TRBV7-9 and TRBJ2-7; 10 nucleotides line up with TRBD1. J gave up 2 bases and V 0 bases, and 1 base lay outside the gene matches. Germline-derived CDR1 and CDR2 are SEHNR and FQNEAQ (reference sequence). CDR3 length equals 15 residues. The CDR3 here is CASSLAGTGAYEQYF. The CDR3 bases are TGTGCCAGCAGCTTAGCTGGGACAGGGGCCTACGAGCAGTACTTC.

The rearrangement links TRBV13 to TRBJ2-5, with D hard to call. The CDR3 covers 17 residues. V lost 5 bases to trimming and J lost 4 bases, with 23 bases between them. Per germline, CDR1 PRHDT and CDR2 FYEKMQ (reference sequence). The CDR3 protein is CASSPRPGEAIRETQYF. CDR3 DNA: TGTGCCAGCAGCCCCCGCCCTGGTGAGGCGATTCGAGAGACCCAGTACTTC. Combining the CDR3 with reference TRBV13 and TRBJ2-5 gives the whole variable domain AAGVIQSPRHLIKEKRETATLKCYPIPRHDTVYWYQQGPGQDPQFLISFYEKMQSDKGSIPDRFSAQQFSDYHSELNMSSLELGDSALYFCASSPRPGEAIRETQYFGPGTRLLVL.

The genes are TRBV27 and TRBJ2-7, with TRBD1 as a possible D gene (6 bases). The CDR3 runs 16 residues. V was clipped by 8 bases and J by 1 base, with 21 bases between them. From germline, CDR1 is MNHEY and CDR2 SMNVEV (reference sequence). CDR3 DNA: TGTGCCAGCCCCCTCGCAACAGGGAAAGAATCCTACGAGCAGTACTTC. Its translation is CASPLATGKESYEQYF.

This rearrangement joins TRBV7-3 to TRBJ2-2, with D perhaps matching TRBD2 (6 bases). The CDR3 runs 15 residues. Trimming took off 2 bases at V and 5 bases at J, with 12 bases between the two ends. The germline V gene has CDR1 SGHTA and CDR2 FQGTGA. DNA of the CDR3: TGTGCCAGCAGCTTACTGACTAGGGGTACCGGGGAGCTGTTTTTT. Protein: CASSLLTRGTGELFF.

The chain links TRBV7-3 to TRBJ1-4, with a tentative D call TRBD1 (6 bases). This CDR3 comprises 13 residues. Germline lookup yields CDR1 SGHTA and CDR2 FQGTGA. Trimming pared 5 bases from V and 8 bases from J, leaving 12 bases between. For the CDR3, the DNA is TGTGCCAGCAGCCGCAGGGGACTAGAAAAACTGTTTTTT. This encodes CASSRRGLEKLFF.

The chain joins TRBV7-2 to TRBJ1-1, with D hard to call. There are 13 residues in the CDR3. Germline-derived CDR1 and CDR2 are SGHTA and FQGNSA. Trimming took 2 bases from V and 2 from J, leaving 6 bases between them. The CDR3 is CASSLQINTEAFF. For the CDR3, the DNA is TGTGCCAGCAGCTTACAGATCAACACTGAAGCTTTCTTT.

The chain has TRBV6-5 and TRBJ1-3, with unresolved D. Germline CDR1 reads MNHEY; CDR2 reads SVGAGI. This CDR3 has 13 residues. Trimming left V 6 bases short and J 7 bases short, with 13 bases between. The CDR3 DNA is TGTGCCAGCAGCCCCGGGGTACCGAACACCATATATTTT. This translates into CASSPGVPNTIYF.

The CDR3 here is CASSLRQGANEKLFF. Here the CDR3 DNA reads TGTGCCAGCAGTTTAAGACAGGGGGCCAATGAAAAACTGTTTTTT. This rearrangement joins TRBV28 to TRBJ1-4; 10 nucleotides align to TRBD1. The CDR3 runs 15 residues. Germline V lookup: CDR1 MDHEN, CDR2 SYDVKM. V lost 2 bases to trimming and J lost 5 bases; unmatched junction nucleotides: 2.

The gene calls are TRBV7-9 and TRBJ1-3, with D possibly matching TRBD1 (5 bases). Germline CDR1 and CDR2: SEHNR and FQNEAQ (reference sequence). Trimming pared 1 base from V and 2 bases from J, leaving 12 bases between. This CDR3 is built from 16 residues. As DNA, the CDR3 is TGTGCCAGCAGCTTAGTTGGACGGGGACCTGGAAACACCATATATTTT. It yields the protein CASSLVGRGPGNTIYF.

V and J are TRBV28 and TRBJ2-3; 11 bases align to TRBD2. CDR3 size: 17 residues. From germline, CDR1 is MDHEN and CDR2 SYDVKM. J lost 0 bases, V lost 6 bases, and 8 bases had no gene match. The CDR3: CASSPGTSGVSTDTQYF. CDR3 nucleotides: TGTGCCAGCAGCCCCGGGACTAGCGGAGTTAGCACAGATACGCAGTATTTT.

The chain carries TRBV2 and TRBJ2-5; the D gene is possibly TRBD2 (5 bases). CDR3 size: 12 residues. V was pared by 7 bases and J by 6 bases, with 12 bases between. Per germline, CDR1 SNHLY and CDR2 FYNNEI. CDR3 sequence (DNA): TGTGCCAGCACCAAGCCGGGGAAGACCCAGTACTTC. Amino acids: CASTKPGKTQYF. The whole variable domain, filled in from reference TRBV2 and TRBJ2-5, reads EPEVTQTPSHQVTQMGQEVILRCVPISNHLYFYWYRQILGQKVEFLVSFYNNEISEKSEIFDDQFSVERPDGSNFTLKIRSTKLEDSAMYFCASTKPGKTQYFGPGTRLLVL.

The chain links TRBV18 to TRBJ1-1; D unresolved. CDR1 and CDR2 (germline): KGHSH, LQKENI. The V gene lost 3 bases and the J gene lost 5 bases, with 4 bases spanning the gap. The CDR3 totals 11 residues. The CDR3 nucleotides read TGTGCCAGCTCACCCGGGACTGAAGCTTTCTTT. Translated, it gives CASSPGTEAFF.

The chain links TRBV7-2 to TRBJ2-7; D is unresolved. The CDR3 extends over 11 amino acids. Looked up from germline, CDR1 is SGHTA and CDR2 is FQGNSA. The V end was cut by 2 bases, the J end by 6 bases, with 5 bases between. The CDR3 spells CASSLTTEQYF. CDR3 nucleotides: TGTGCCAGCAGCTTAACCACCGAGCAGTACTTC.

This clone was seen just once. The V call is TRBV5-4, the J call TRBJ2-2; 16 positions match TRBD2. The germline V gene encodes CDR1 SGHNT and CDR2 YYREEE (reference sequence). This CDR3 comprises 18 residues. With 4 bases clipped from V and 5 bases from J, the junction kept 8 bases outside the gene matches. The CDR3: CASSRGLAGGERTGELFF. CDR3 bases: TGTGCCAGCAGCCGGGGACTAGCGGGAGGGGAGAGAACCGGGGAGCTGTTTTTT.

This rearrangement joins TRBV15 to TRBJ1-3; D is unresolved. The CDR3 covers 17 residues. The V and J ends lost 0 bases and 4 bases respectively, with 16 bases between them. Germline V lookup: CDR1 LNHNV, CDR2 YYDKDF (reference sequence). CDR3 sequence: CATSREVRTFGGNTIYF. The CDR3 nucleotides read TGTGCCACCAGCAGAGAGGTCCGCACCTTCGGGGGAAACACCATATATTTT.

The rearrangement uses TRBV27 and TRBJ2-2, with 7 bases matching TRBD2. With V trimmed by 10 bases and J by 6 bases, 17 bases remained unmatched. CDR1 and CDR2 (germline): MNHEY, SMNVEV (reference sequence). The CDR3 runs to 16 residues. The CDR3 is CATCPMGGGSAGELFF. The CDR3 region has the DNA TGTGCCACCTGCCCAATGGGAGGCGGGAGCGCCGGGGAGCTGTTTTTT.

The chain is built from TRBV16 and TRBJ1-5, with TRBD1 matching over 7 bases. V lost 3 bases and J lost 2; bases outside the gene matches: 4. Per the germline V gene, CDR1 is KGHSY and CDR2 is FQNENV. CDR3 length: 15 amino acids. CDR3 protein: CASSHRGQGNQPQHF. The CDR3 coding sequence is TGTGCCAGCAGCCATCGCGGACAGGGCAATCAGCCCCAGCATTTT.

CDR3 sequence (DNA): TGTGCCAGCAGTGAATGGACGGACAAGACCTACAATGAGCAGTTCTTC. Translation gives CASSEWTDKTYNEQFF. The rearrangement links TRBV25-1 to TRBJ2-1; D possibly corresponds to TRBD1 (5 bases). CDR1 MGHDK and CDR2 SYGVNS come from the germline V gene. The CDR3 length is 16 residues. V dropped 1 base and J dropped 2 bases, with 12 bases sitting between them.

The chain has TRBV19 and TRBJ1-2; D uncertain. The CDR3 is 13 residues long. The V end lost 6 bases, the J end lost 8 bases, and 16 bases lay between the germline ends. Germline assignment: CDR1 LNHDA and CDR2 SQIVND (reference sequence). The CDR3 bases are TGTGCCAGTAGCCGCGGCCAGGTTGACGGCTACACCTTC. It specifies CASSRGQVDGYTF.